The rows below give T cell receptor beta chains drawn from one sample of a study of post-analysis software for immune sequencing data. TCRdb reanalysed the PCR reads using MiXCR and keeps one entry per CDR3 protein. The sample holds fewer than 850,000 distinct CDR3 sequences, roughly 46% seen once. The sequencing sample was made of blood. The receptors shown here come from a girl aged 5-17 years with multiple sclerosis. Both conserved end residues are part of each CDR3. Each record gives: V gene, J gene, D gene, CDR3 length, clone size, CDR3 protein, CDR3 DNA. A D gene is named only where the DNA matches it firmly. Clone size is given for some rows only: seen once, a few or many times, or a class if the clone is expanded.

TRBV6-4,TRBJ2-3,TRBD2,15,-,CAIMESSGSSDTQYF,TGTGCCATCATGGAGTCTAGCGGGAGTTCAGATACGCAGTATTTT
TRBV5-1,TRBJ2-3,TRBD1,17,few,CASAKAIGTGGTDTQYF,TGCGCCAGCGCAAAAGCCATCGGGACAGGGGGCACAGATACGCAGTATTTT
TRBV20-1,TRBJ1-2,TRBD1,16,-,CSARDPPEQGARGYTF,TGCAGTGCTAGAGATCCCCCCGAACAGGGGGCGCGGGGCTACACCTTC
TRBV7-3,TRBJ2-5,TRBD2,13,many,CASSFAGEETQYF,TGTGCCAGCAGCTTTGCGGGAGAGGAGACCCAGTACTTC
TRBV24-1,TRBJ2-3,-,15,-,CATSDLKEPTDTQYF,TGTGCCACCAGTGATTTGAAGGAGCCCACAGATACGCAGTATTTT
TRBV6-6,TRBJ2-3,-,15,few,CASRIRDNEYDTQYF,TGTGCCAGCAGAATCCGGGACAACGAATACGATACGCAGTATTTT
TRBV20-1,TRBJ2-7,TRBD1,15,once,CSASGPGTGNYEQYF,TGCAGTGCTTCTGGTCCTGGGACAGGCAACTACGAGCAGTACTTC
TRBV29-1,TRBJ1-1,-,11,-,CSVGFPPEAFF,TGCAGCGTTGGTTTTCCCCCTGAAGCTTTCTTT
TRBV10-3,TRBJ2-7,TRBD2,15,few,CATRGLAETSYEQYF,TGTGCCACCAGAGGACTAGCGGAAACCTCCTACGAGCAGTACTTC
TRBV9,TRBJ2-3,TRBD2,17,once,CASSPVMGEGFTDTQYF,TGTGCCAGCAGTCCTGTCATGGGGGAGGGTTTTACAGATACGCAGTATTTT
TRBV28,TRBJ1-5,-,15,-,CASSLMGVGNQPQHF,TGTGCCAGCAGTTTAATGGGTGTCGGGAATCAGCCCCAGCATTTT
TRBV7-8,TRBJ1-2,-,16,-,CASSQRVVDSNYGYTF,TGTGCCAGCAGCCAGAGGGTGGTTGACTCTAACTATGGCTACACCTTC
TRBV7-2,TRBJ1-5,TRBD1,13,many,CASSRQGGQPQHF,TGTGCCAGCAGCAGACAGGGCGGTCAGCCCCAGCATTTT
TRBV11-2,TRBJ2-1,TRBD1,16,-,CASTQRMGQGYNEQFF,TGTGCCAGCACCCAGAGGATGGGACAGGGCTACAATGAGCAGTTCTTC
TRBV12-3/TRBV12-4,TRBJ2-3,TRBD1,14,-,CASSETGFADTQYF,TGTGCCAGCAGCGAGACAGGGTTCGCAGATACGCAGTATTTT
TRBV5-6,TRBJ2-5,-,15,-,CASSKTRGEGETQYF,TGTGCCAGCAGCAAAACTAGGGGGGAAGGAGAGACCCAGTACTTC
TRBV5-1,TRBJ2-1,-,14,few,CASSSEGSYNEQFF,TGCGCCAGCAGTTCCGAGGGCTCCTACAATGAGCAGTTCTTC
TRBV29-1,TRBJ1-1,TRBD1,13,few,CSAIGQVNTEAFF,TGCAGCGCTATAGGACAGGTGAACACTGAAGCTTTCTTT
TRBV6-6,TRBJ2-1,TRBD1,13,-,CASSDRGYNEQFF,TGTGCCAGCAGCGACAGGGGGTACAATGAGCAGTTCTTC
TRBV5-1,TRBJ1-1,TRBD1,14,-,CASSLQGARTEAFF,TGCGCCAGCAGCTTGCAGGGGGCCCGTACTGAAGCTTTCTTT
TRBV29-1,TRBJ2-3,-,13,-,CSGEATATDTQYF,TGCAGCGGAGAAGCTACCGCCACAGATACGCAGTATTTT
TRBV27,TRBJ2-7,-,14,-,CASSSVNGIYEQYF,TGTGCCAGCAGTTCCGTGAACGGGATCTACGAGCAGTACTTC
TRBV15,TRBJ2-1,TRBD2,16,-,CATSTEAGNLYNEQFF,TGTGCCACCAGCACAGAAGCGGGAAACCTTTACAATGAGCAGTTCTTC
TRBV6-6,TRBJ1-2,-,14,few,CASRRQEVNYGYTF,TGTGCCAGCAGGAGACAGGAAGTTAACTATGGCTACACCTTC
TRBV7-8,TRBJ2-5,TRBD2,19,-,CASSLARGPTSGRRETQYF,TGTGCCAGCAGCTTAGCTAGAGGTCCTACTAGCGGGAGGAGGGAGACCCAGTACTTC
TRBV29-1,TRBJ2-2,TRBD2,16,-,CSVTGTSGKDTGELFF,TGCAGCGTGACCGGGACTAGCGGGAAGGACACCGGGGAGCTGTTTTTT
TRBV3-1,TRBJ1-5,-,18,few,CASSQDQRTMYSNQPQHF,TGTGCCAGCAGCCAAGATCAGAGGACAATGTATAGCAATCAGCCCCAGCATTTT
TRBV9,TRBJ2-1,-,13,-,CASSVDPGNEQFF,TGTGCCAGCAGCGTGGACCCCGGAAATGAGCAGTTCTTC
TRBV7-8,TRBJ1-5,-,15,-,CASSPYLTQASPQHF,TGTGCCAGCAGCCCTTACCTGACTCAGGCGTCGCCCCAGCATTTT
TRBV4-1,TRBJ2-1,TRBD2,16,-,CASSQAGGPVYNEQFF,TGCGCCAGCAGCCAAGCGGGAGGGCCCGTTTATAATGAGCAGTTCTTC
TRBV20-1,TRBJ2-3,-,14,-,CSAEPPGPLDTQYF,TGCAGTGCCGAACCCCCGGGACCCCTCGATACGCAGTATTTT
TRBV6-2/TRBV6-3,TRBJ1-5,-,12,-,CASSYPDIAQHF,TGTGCCAGCAGTTACCCAGACATAGCCCAGCATTTT
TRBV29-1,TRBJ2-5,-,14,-,CSVEYSSTLETQYF,TGCAGCGTTGAATACTCGTCGACGTTAGAGACCCAGTACTTC
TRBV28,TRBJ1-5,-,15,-,CATSPGWGDNQPQHF,TGTGCCACCTCCCCAGGGTGGGGGGACAATCAGCCCCAGCATTTT
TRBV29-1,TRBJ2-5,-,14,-,CSVEPPGPQETQYF,TGCAGCGTTGAACCGCCGGGCCCCCAAGAGACCCAGTACTTC
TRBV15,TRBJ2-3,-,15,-,CATLRGEFSTDTQYF,TGTGCCACCCTACGAGGGGAGTTTAGCACAGATACGCAGTATTTT